The source of this TCR beta chain is a study of blood T cell repertoires in COVID-19. Turning to the study itself: Donors in the United States, Italy and Spain gave samples during acute or convalescent COVID-19. Sources were T cells, B-cell-depleted T cells, or PBMCs; the material itself was cDNA or gDNA.

Original methodology: Amplified reference gene primers provided the basis for estimating nucleated cell counts. The protocol was immunoSEQ multiplex PCR, while the TCRdb copy is restricted to in-frame clones and leaves out a portion. V and J calls and clone size are given by that table; D and trimming were obtained from the DNA. The profile covers tens of thousands of clones, with roughly nine tenths appearing a single time and 2% to 3% taken by the ten largest. This CDR3 has 14 residues. V was pared by 4 bases and J by 8 bases, with 4 bases of the junction left unmatched. Germline V CDR1 and CDR2: LGHNA, YSLEER.

This TCR derives from a man in his forties or fifties with acute or convalescent COVID-19. The J gene is TRBJ1-4, the V gene TRBV4-3, with 10 bases fitting TRBD1. Sequences were obtained from peripheral blood. The CDR3 DNA reads TGCGCCAGCAGCCCGGGGACAGGGGCCGAAAAACTGTTTTTT. Residues: CASSPGTGAEKLFF.